This T cell receptor beta chain appears in the sequencing data of a study of human T cells and chemical hapten exposure. Study details: Skin of the upper inner arm, 2 cm by 2 cm, received 2% DPC for sensitization.

Documented time point: patch test 2, 6 weeks after DPC sensitization. Treatment indicated: therapeutic diphenylcyclopropenone sensitization with weekly scalp DPC. This clonotype was observed at least ten times. TCRdb passed the RACE reads through MiXCR, listing each CDR3 protein once. The sample contains approximately 87,000 distinct CDR3 sequences, roughly 11% of which appear only once. Trimming removed 5 bases from V and 4 bases from J; junction bases left unmatched: 5. There are 13 residues in the CDR3. Germline-derived CDR1 and CDR2 are DFQATT and SNEGSKA (reference sequence). The sequencing here drew on whole blood, taken in connection with sensitization to the hapten diphenylcyclopropenone (DPC). The rearrangement uses TRBV20-1 and TRBJ2-7, with 10 positions matching TRBD2. This TCR was sampled from a woman in her 40s with alopecia areata. Some clones in this sample may be carry-over from other donors' samples. CDR3 amino acids: CSARGLAEYEQYF. In DNA form, the CDR3 reads TGCAGTGCTCGAGGACTAGCGGAATACGAGCAGTACTTC.